This paragraph reports one T cell receptor (beta chain). Its antigen is currently unknown. The data originate from a study of cytomegalovirus exposure and HLA in healthy donors. Study-wide points: A later analysis associated about 18,000 TCR beta sequences with HLA alleles at a 0.05 false discovery rate.

PCR primers comprised 60 Vbeta and 13 Jbeta primers. Here immunoSEQ multiplex PCR was the method, and the copy in TCRdb shows in-frame clones only, minus some. The sample yields roughly 82,000 clones, 72% seen once. Sequenced: PBMCs. The clonotype originates from a middle-aged woman in good health and CMV-seropositive.

The CDR3 loop reads CASSQGVAPRTAQYF. Here the CDR3 DNA reads TGTGCCAGCAGCCAAGGTGTAGCCCCTCGAACGGCCCAGTACTTC. The chain employs TRBV14 and TRBJ2-5; D uncertain. V was shortened by 1 base and J by 9 bases, with 18 bases between the two germline ends. Germline CDR1 and CDR2: SGHDN and FVKESK. CDR3 length equals 15 residues. The full variable domain, its missing parts supplied by reference TRBV14 and TRBJ2-5, is EAGVTQFPSHSVIEKGQTVTLRCDPISGHDNLYWYRRVMGKEIKFLLHFVKESKQDESGMPNNRFLAERTGGTYSTLKVQPAELEDSGVYFCASSQGVAPRTAQYFGPGTRLLVL.